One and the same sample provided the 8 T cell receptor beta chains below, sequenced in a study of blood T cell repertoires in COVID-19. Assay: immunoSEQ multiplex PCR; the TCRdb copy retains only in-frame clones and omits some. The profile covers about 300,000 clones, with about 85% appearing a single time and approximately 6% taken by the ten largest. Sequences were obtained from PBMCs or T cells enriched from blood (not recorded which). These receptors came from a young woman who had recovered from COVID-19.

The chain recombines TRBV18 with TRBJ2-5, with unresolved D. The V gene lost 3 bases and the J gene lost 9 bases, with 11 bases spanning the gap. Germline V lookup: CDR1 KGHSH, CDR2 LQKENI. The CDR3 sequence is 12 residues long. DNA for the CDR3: TGTGCCAGCTCACCGGGCCAACCCCCCCAGTACTTC. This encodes CASSPGQPPQYF.

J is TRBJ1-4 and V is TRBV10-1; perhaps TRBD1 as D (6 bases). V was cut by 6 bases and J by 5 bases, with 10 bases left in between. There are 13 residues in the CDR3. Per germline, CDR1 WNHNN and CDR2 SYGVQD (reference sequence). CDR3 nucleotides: TGCGCCAGCAGCCGGGACATAAATGAAAAACTGTTTTTT. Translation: CASSRDINEKLFF.

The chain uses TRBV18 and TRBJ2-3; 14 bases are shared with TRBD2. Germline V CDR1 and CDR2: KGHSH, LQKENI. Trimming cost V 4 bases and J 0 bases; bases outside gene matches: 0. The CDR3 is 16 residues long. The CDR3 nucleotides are TGTGCCAGCTCACGGACTAGCGGGGGGAGCACAGATACGCAGTATTTT. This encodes CASSRTSGGSTDTQYF.

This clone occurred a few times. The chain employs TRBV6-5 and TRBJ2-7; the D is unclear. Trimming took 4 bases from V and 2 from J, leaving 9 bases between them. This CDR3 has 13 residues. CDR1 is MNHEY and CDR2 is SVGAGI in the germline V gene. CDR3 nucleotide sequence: TGTGCCAGCAGTTCCAGCCTAGCCTACGAGCAGTACTTC. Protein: CASSSSLAYEQYF.

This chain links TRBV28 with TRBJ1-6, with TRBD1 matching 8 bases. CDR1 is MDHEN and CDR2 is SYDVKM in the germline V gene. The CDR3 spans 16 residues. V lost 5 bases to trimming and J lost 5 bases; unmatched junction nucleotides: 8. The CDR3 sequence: CASSPPGQVNNSPLHF. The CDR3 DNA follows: TGTGCCAGCAGTCCCCCGGGACAGGTCAATAATTCACCCCTCCACTTT.

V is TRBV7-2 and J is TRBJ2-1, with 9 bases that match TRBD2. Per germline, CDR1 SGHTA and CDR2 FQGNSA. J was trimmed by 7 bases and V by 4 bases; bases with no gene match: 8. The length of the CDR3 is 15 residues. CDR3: CASSSERGAGNEQFF. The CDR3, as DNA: TGTGCCAGCAGCTCAGAGCGGGGGGCAGGGAATGAGCAGTTCTTC.

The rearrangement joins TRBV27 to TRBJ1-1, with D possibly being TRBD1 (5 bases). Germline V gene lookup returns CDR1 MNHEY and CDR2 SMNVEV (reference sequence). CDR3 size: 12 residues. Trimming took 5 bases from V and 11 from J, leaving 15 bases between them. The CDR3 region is CASSIPQGRAFF. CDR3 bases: TGTGCCAGCAGTATTCCCCAGGGTCGGGCTTTCTTT.

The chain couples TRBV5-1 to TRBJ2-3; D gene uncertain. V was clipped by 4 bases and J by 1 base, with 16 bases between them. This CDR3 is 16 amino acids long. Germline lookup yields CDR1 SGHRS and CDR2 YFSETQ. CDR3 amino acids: CASSPQTPTGTDTQYF. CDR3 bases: TGCGCCAGCAGCCCACAGACGCCGACGGGCACAGATACGCAGTATTTT.